This T cell receptor beta chain was sequenced for a study of blood T cell repertoires in COVID-19. V was trimmed by 6 bases and J by 1 base, leaving 10 bases between them. This CDR3 spans 13 amino acids. The V gene's germline CDR1 is SGHRS and CDR2 YFSETQ. Profiling relied on immunoSEQ multiplex PCR, and the TCRdb table lists in-frame clones only, not all of them. Here the sample spans some 20,000 clones, 70% to 90% being singletons. The sample was peripheral blood. The chain employs TRBV5-1 and TRBJ1-1, with D maybe TRBD1 (5 bases). This receptor was identified in a man aged 70-80 years with acute or convalescent COVID-19. CDR3 coding DNA: TGCGCCAGCACCCCCGGGGGGAACACTGAAGCTTTCTTT. Protein: CASTPGGNTEAFF.